The next 29 T cell receptor beta chains were all read from a single sample in a study of cytomegalovirus exposure and HLA in healthy donors. This table comes from immunoSEQ multiplex PCR, and its TCRdb copy is limited to in-frame clones, with some not included. Of roughly 330,000 clones detected, around 87% appear once; the ten largest clones hold about 1%. The sequencing sample was made of PBMCs. The receptors derive from a woman aged 25 to 39 in good health and CMV-seropositive.

This chain uses TRBV4-1 with TRBJ2-1, with TRBD2 matching over 9 bases. Trimming removed 0 bases from V and 2 bases from J; junction bases left unmatched: 5. In germline, CDR1 is MGHRA, CDR2 YSYEKL. The CDR3 totals 17 residues. The CDR3 loop reads CASSQDAGGRAYNEQFF. Here the CDR3 DNA reads TGCGCCAGCAGCCAAGATGCTGGCGGGAGGGCCTACAATGAGCAGTTCTTC.

The chain combines TRBV6-5 with TRBJ2-1; tentative D call: TRBD2 (6 bases). V dropped 2 bases and J dropped 8 bases, with 16 bases sitting between them. From germline, CDR1 is MNHEY and CDR2 SVGAGI. This CDR3 has 15 residues. The CDR3 DNA reads TGTGCCAGCAGTTACGGGACTCAACTTGGAGATGAGCAGTTCTTC. It codes for CASSYGTQLGDEQFF.

The chain couples TRBV18 to TRBJ2-7, with 9 bases fitting TRBD1. The CDR3 loop spans 14 amino acids. CDR1 KGHSH and CDR2 LQKENI come from the germline V gene. Trimming cost V 6 bases and J 2 bases; bases outside gene matches: 5. For the CDR3, the DNA is TGTGCCAGCTCGCAGGGACAGGGCACCTACGAGCAGTACTTC. As protein: CASSQGQGTYEQYF.

The chain joins TRBV29-1 to TRBJ1-2, with D possibly TRBD1 on 5 matching bases. This CDR3 has 14 amino acids. The V gene lost 3 bases and the J gene lost 2 bases, with 13 bases spanning the gap. Germline V CDR1 and CDR2: SQVTM, ANQGSEA. The CDR3 nucleotides read TGCAGCGTTGAGTCCTGGGACGTAAACTATGGCTACACCTTC. This translates into CSVESWDVNYGYTF.

The J gene is TRBJ2-4, the V gene TRBV5-1; weak D call: TRBD1 (5 bases). Germline V gene data show CDR1 as SGHRS and CDR2 as YFSETQ. This CDR3 region has 18 residues. V lost 10 bases, J lost 6 bases, and 32 bases lay in between. The CDR3 nucleotides are TGCGCCCCCAGTAATCCAGCTTGGAAAGGGGTTGGCGGAAACATTCAGTACTTC. This translates into CAPSNPAWKGVGGNIQYF.

The V call is TRBV5-8, the J call TRBJ1-1, with no clear D. This CDR3 is built from 13 residues. Germline V gives CDR1 SGHTS, CDR2 YDEGEE. Deletions cut 4 bases from V and 2 bases from J, with 9 bases between. The CDR3 nucleotides read TGTGCCAGCAGCCGAAGAACTAACACTGAAGCTTTCTTT. It translates to CASSRRTNTEAFF. Full variable domain (remainder filled in from reference TRBV5-8 and TRBJ1-1): EAGVTQSPTHLIKTRGQQATLRCSPISGHTSVYWYQQALGLGLQFLLWYDEGEERNRGNFPPRFSGRQFPNYSSELNVNALELEDSALYLCASSRRTNTEAFFGQGTRLTVV.

This chain uses TRBV6-5 with TRBJ2-3; weak D call: TRBD2 (7 bases). The CDR3 contains 15 residues. V was trimmed by 0 bases and J by 5 bases, leaving 12 bases between them. Germline V CDR1 and CDR2: MNHEY, SVGAGI. CDR3 coding DNA: TGTGCCAGCAGTTACTCGGGGGGGCGCAAAGATACGCAGTATTTT. Encoded protein: CASSYSGGRKDTQYF.

The CDR3 here is CASSEVAPGQGYGYTF. Here the CDR3 DNA reads TGTGCCAGCAGTGAGGTGGCACCGGGACAGGGGTATGGCTACACCTTC. J is TRBJ1-2 and V is TRBV6-1, with TRBD1 matching over 10 bases. Looked up from germline, CDR1 is MNHNS and CDR2 is SASEGT. The CDR3 consists of 16 residues. With V trimmed by 3 bases and J by 5 bases, 9 bases remained unmatched.

V usage is TRBV6-5 and J usage is TRBJ1-4, with a possible D match to TRBD1 (6 bases). V lost 5 bases to trimming and J lost 4 bases, with 11 bases between them. Germline loops: CDR1 MNHEY, CDR2 SVGAGI. The CDR3 is made up of 14 amino acids. CDR3 sequence (DNA): TGTGCCAGCAGTGTGACAGGCGGTAATGAAAAACTGTTTTTT. Protein sequence: CASSVTGGNEKLFF.

Only a few counts were recorded for this clone. J is TRBJ2-2 and V is TRBV5-1; TRBD1 matches at 9 bases. This CDR3 spans 17 amino acids. Unmatched junction bases numbered 8, after V lost 0 bases and J lost 5 bases. CDR1 is SGHRS, CDR2 YFSETQ, per germline. In nucleotides, the CDR3 is TGCGCCAGCAGCTTGGCCTTACAGGGGGCTGGGACCGGGGAGCTGTTTTTT. Its translation: CASSLALQGAGTGELFF.

Of note for this clone: This CDR3 is also generated by other DNA sequences in the sample. This chain joins TRBV27 and TRBJ2-1, with 7 bases identical to TRBD2. The germline CDR1 and CDR2 sequences are MNHEY and SMNVEV (reference sequence). The CDR3 has 14 amino acids. V shed 4 bases and J 2 bases; nucleotides not matched to a gene: 2. CDR3 sequence: CASSSSGPYNEQFF. The CDR3 nucleotides read TGTGCCAGCAGTTCTAGCGGCCCCTACAATGAGCAGTTCTTC.

J is TRBJ2-1 and V is TRBV29-1, with 7 bases lining up with TRBD1. CDR3 size: 14 residues. The V gene's germline CDR1 is SQVTM and CDR2 ANQGSEA. J gave up 2 bases and V 7 bases, and 8 bases lay outside the gene matches. CDR3 bases: TGCAGCGCTAAGACAGGGAGAACCTACAATGAGCAGTTCTTC. This sequence encodes CSAKTGRTYNEQFF.

V usage is TRBV6-4 and J usage is TRBJ1-2; no definite D call. This CDR3 has 14 residues. With 3 bases removed from V and 6 bases from J, the gap between germline ends came to 14 bases. Per the germline V gene, CDR1 is MRHNA and CDR2 is SNTAGT. The CDR3, as DNA: TGTGCCAGCAGTGATTTTCCAGGAAGTGATGGCTACACCTTC. Translated, it gives CASSDFPGSDGYTF.

The rearrangement uses TRBV6-1 and TRBJ2-1; D is tentatively TRBD1 or TRBD2 (8 bases each). From germline, CDR1 is MNHNS and CDR2 SASEGT. The CDR3 runs to 15 residues. Trimming shortened V by 4 bases and J by 3 bases, and 13 bases separated the two germline ends. This CDR3 reads CASSAGGTGYNEQFF. The CDR3 coding sequence is TGTGCCAGCAGTGCGGGGGGGACAGGCTACAATGAGCAGTTCTTC.

The V and J genes are TRBV11-2 and TRBJ2-1; D ambiguous. The germline V gene has CDR1 SGHAT and CDR2 FQNNGV. The CDR3 consists of 13 residues. Trimming cost V 1 base and J 6 bases, with 7 bases left between them. The CDR3 reads CASSLVISNEQFF. In DNA form, the CDR3 reads TGTGCCAGCAGCTTAGTTATTTCCAATGAGCAGTTCTTC.

This clone was observed a few times. The chain joins TRBV7-6 to TRBJ1-4; tentative D call: TRBD1 (5 bases). The germline V gene encodes CDR1 SGHVS and CDR2 FNYEAQ. The CDR3 is made up of 14 amino acids. Trimming pared 5 bases from V and 2 bases from J, leaving 9 bases between. The CDR3 DNA reads as TGTGCCAGCAGCAAGGGACCTACTAATGAAAAACTGTTTTTT. Translating it yields CASSKGPTNEKLFF.

This chain connects TRBV9 to TRBJ2-5; the match to TRBD1 covers 9 bases. The length of the CDR3 is 15 residues. Germline values: CDR1 SGDLS, CDR2 YYNGEE. Losses at the gene ends were 0 bases for V and 1 base for J; bases not matched to a gene: 1. The CDR3 here is CASSVGQGVQETQYF. CDR3 nucleotides: TGTGCCAGCAGCGTAGGACAGGGGGTCCAAGAGACCCAGTACTTC.

This sequence joins TRBV7-3 and TRBJ1-1, with TRBD1 matching 8 bases. There are 17 residues in the CDR3. The trim removed 2 bases at V and 2 bases at J, leaving 10 bases unmatched. The germline V gene has CDR1 SGHTA and CDR2 FQGTGA. CDR3 loop: CASSLYPGQGTNTEAFF. In nucleotides, the CDR3 is TGTGCCAGCAGCTTATACCCCGGACAGGGCACAAACACTGAAGCTTTCTTT. The full variable domain, its missing parts supplied by reference TRBV7-3 and TRBJ1-1, is GAGVSQTPSNKVTEKGKYVELRCDPISGHTALYWYRQSLGQGPEFLIYFQGTGAADDSGLPNDRFFAVRPEGSVSTLKIQRTERGDSAVYLCASSLYPGQGTNTEAFFGQGTRLTVV.

The chain is built from TRBV11-3 and TRBJ2-1; weak D call: TRBD2 (7 bases). The CDR3 is made up of 17 amino acids. Trimming pared 5 bases from V and 4 bases from J, leaving 21 bases between. Germline V lookup: CDR1 SGHNT, CDR2 YENEEA. Here the CDR3 reads CASSLRSAGAIYNEQFF. The CDR3 nucleotides read TGTGCCAGCAGCCTCCGATCGGCGGGGGCGATTTACAATGAGCAGTTCTTC.

J is TRBJ2-5 and V is TRBV2, with 9 positions matching TRBD1. Germline assignment: CDR1 SNHLY and CDR2 FYNNEI. V lost 8 bases and J lost 5; bases outside the gene matches: 18. CDR3 size: 17 residues. In DNA, the CDR3 is TGTGCCAGCTCGAAGGGGCGTGGGACAGGGTTTACTGAGACCCAGTACTTC. It translates to CASSKGRGTGFTETQYF.

The chain links TRBV29-1 to TRBJ2-7; D unclear. Trimming took 4 bases from V and 6 from J, leaving 16 bases between them. This CDR3 has 13 amino acids. Germline CDR1 and CDR2: SQVTM and ANQGSEA. The CDR3 here is CSVGWPQGREQYF. Written as DNA, the CDR3 is TGCAGCGTTGGCTGGCCCCAAGGCCGCGAGCAGTACTTC.

V and J are TRBV28 and TRBJ1-6; D uncertain. The V and J ends lost 3 bases and 1 base respectively, with 7 bases between them. This CDR3 has 15 amino acids. Per the germline V gene, CDR1 is MDHEN and CDR2 is SYDVKM. The CDR3 is CASSLGASYNSPLHF. DNA of the CDR3: TGTGCCAGCAGTTTGGGTGCGTCCTATAATTCACCCCTCCACTTT.

J is TRBJ2-7 and V is TRBV5-6, with D maybe TRBD2 (5 bases). This CDR3 spans 15 amino acids. Germline CDR1 and CDR2: SGHDT and YYEEEE. The V gene lost 0 bases and the J gene lost 5 bases, with 15 bases spanning the gap. In DNA form, the CDR3 reads TGTGCCAGCAGCTTGGCCACGACCCGGGGTCACGAGCAGTACTTC. It is translated as CASSLATTRGHEQYF.

The chain recombines TRBV28 with TRBJ2-7, with TRBD1 matching 11 bases. This CDR3 contains 15 residues. In germline, CDR1 is MDHEN, CDR2 SYDVKM. V lost 5 bases and J lost 4; bases outside the gene matches: 7. The CDR3 DNA follows: TGTGCCAGCAGTCACTCCGGGACAGGGGGTTACGAGCAGTACTTC. Its protein is CASSHSGTGGYEQYF.

This chain connects TRBV6-1 to TRBJ2-7; D remains ambiguous. In germline, CDR1 is MNHNS, CDR2 SASEGT. The CDR3 covers 13 residues. With 8 bases removed from V and 7 bases from J, the gap between germline ends came to 18 bases. CDR3 amino acids: CASGAKLTVEQYF. DNA of the CDR3: TGTGCCAGCGGAGCGAAATTAACGGTGGAGCAGTACTTC.

This rearrangement joins TRBV28 to TRBJ1-2; tentative D call: TRBD1 (6 bases). From germline, CDR1 is MDHEN and CDR2 SYDVKM. The V and J ends lost 7 bases and 7 bases respectively, with 16 bases between them. The CDR3 has 13 residues. CDR3 sequence: CASTDVGGGGYTF. In nucleotides, the CDR3 is TGTGCCAGCACCGATGTAGGGGGGGGTGGCTACACCTTC.

The gene calls are TRBV5-1 and TRBJ1-1; 8 bases are a match to TRBD1. CDR1 is SGHRS and CDR2 is YFSETQ in the germline V gene. Unmatched junction bases numbered 6, after V lost 4 bases and J lost 7 bases. The CDR3 has 13 residues. Here the CDR3 reads CASSMTGDFEAFF. In DNA form, the CDR3 reads TGCGCCAGCAGCATGACAGGGGATTTTGAAGCTTTCTTT.

This clone was counted once. This chain links TRBV5-4 with TRBJ2-1; 9 nucleotides match TRBD2. Germline assignment: CDR1 SGHNT and CDR2 YYREEE (reference sequence). V was pared by 4 bases and J by 11 bases, with 10 bases of the junction left unmatched. The CDR3 is made up of 14 amino acids. The CDR3 loop reads CASSRPVGLAKQFF. The CDR3 DNA is TGTGCCAGCAGCCGACCCGTGGGACTAGCAAAGCAGTTCTTC.

This chain connects TRBV4-1 to TRBJ1-2; TRBD1 agrees at 8 bases. The CDR3 is 14 amino acids. The germline V gene encodes CDR1 MGHRA and CDR2 YSYEKL. V was pared by 1 base and J by 4 bases, with 2 bases of the junction left unmatched. The CDR3 region is CASSQATGAYGYTF. For the CDR3, the DNA is TGCGCCAGCAGCCAAGCGACAGGGGCCTATGGCTACACCTTC.